The clone carrying this TCR beta chain was found once. The ends were cut back, 4 bases at V and 4 bases at J, with 14 bases in the middle. CDR3 length: 15 amino acids. Per the germline V gene, CDR1 is LGHDT and CDR2 is YNNKEL (reference sequence). Reverse transcription of roughly 0.5 to 1 ug RNA was performed with random hexamers. Coverage of TCR beta CDR3 amplification by immunoSEQ multiplex PCR extended to 54 Vbeta and 13 Jbeta. One entry per CDR3 protein, called by TCRdb with MiXCR from the immunoSEQ multiplex PCR reads. The data hold 150,000 to 200,000 distinct CDR3 sequences, with around 94% observed a single time. Purification of the CD8+ and CD4+ T cells relied on negative isolation, and TEMRA cells underwent FACS enrichment. The record originates from a study of CD8 T cells in Susac syndrome.

V gene TRBV3-1 combines with J gene TRBJ1-3; D gene uncertain. This receptor was obtained from a human donor with multiple sclerosis. Sequenced input: CD4+ T cells from PBMCs. CDR3 sequence (DNA): TGTGCCAGCAGCCGGGCCTCGGCGCAGGGAAACACCATATATTTT. This codes for CASSRASAQGNTIYF.